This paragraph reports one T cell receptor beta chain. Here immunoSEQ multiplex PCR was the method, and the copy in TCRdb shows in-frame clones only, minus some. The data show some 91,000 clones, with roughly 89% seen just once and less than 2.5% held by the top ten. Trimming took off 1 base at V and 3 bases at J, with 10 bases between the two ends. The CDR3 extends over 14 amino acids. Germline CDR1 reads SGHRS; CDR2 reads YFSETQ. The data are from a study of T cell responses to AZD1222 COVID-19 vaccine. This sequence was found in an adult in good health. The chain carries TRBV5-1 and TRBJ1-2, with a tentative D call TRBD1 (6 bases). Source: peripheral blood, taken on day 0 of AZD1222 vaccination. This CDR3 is CASSLQGQDYGYTF. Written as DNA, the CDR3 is TGCGCCAGCAGCTTGCAGGGGCAGGACTATGGCTACACCTTC.